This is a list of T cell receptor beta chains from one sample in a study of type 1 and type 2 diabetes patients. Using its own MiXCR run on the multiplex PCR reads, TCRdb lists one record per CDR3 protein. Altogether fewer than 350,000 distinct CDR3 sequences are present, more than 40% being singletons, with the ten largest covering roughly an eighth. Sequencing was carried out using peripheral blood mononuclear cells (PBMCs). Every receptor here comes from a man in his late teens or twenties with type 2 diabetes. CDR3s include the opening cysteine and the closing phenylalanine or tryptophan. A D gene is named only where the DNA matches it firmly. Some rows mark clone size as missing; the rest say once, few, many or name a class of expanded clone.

TGTGCCAGTAGATTTGGGGAGACCCAGTACTTC,CASRFGETQYF,NA,TRBV19,TRBJ2-5,many
TGTGCCACTGCTTGGATCGCCGGGGCCAACGTCCTGACTTTC,CATAWIAGANVLTF,NA,TRBV15,TRBJ2-6,many
TGCAGTGCTAGAACCTTAGTCGGGGAGGGGCGCAATGAGCAGTTCTTC,CSARTLVGEGRNEQFF,TRBD2,TRBV20-1,TRBJ2-1,once
TGTGCCAGCAGCCGCACCGGGACAGACGGCTATGGCTACACCTTC,CASSRTGTDGYGYTF,TRBD1,TRBV28,TRBJ1-2,few
TGTGCCAGCACCGATCCGGCTAGGATGGGCCAAGAGACCCAGTACTTC,CASTDPARMGQETQYF,NA,TRBV25-1,TRBJ2-5,many
TGTGCTAGTGGTTTAGTGGGGGGCTACGAGCAGTACTTC,CASGLVGGYEQYF,NA,TRBV12-5,TRBJ2-7,once
TGTGCCAGCAGCGTTTCAGGGTACAATGAGCAGTTCTTC,CASSVSGYNEQFF,NA,TRBV9,TRBJ2-1,NA
TGTGCCTGGAGTGGGAAAAACCCACCCCTCCACTTT,CAWSGKNPPLHF,NA,TRBV30,TRBJ1-6,NA
TGTGCCAGCAGAGCCGACGGGATGAACACTGAAGCTTTCTTT,CASRADGMNTEAFF,NA,TRBV2,TRBJ1-1,many
TGCGCCAGCAGCAGAAACACAGGGGGCACTGAAGCTTTCTTT,CASSRNTGGTEAFF,TRBD1,TRBV10-2,TRBJ1-1,NA
TGCAGTGCTAGGTCGCTGCGACAGGGGGTACGGTACGAGCAGTACTTC,CSARSLRQGVRYEQYF,TRBD1,TRBV20-1,TRBJ2-7,NA
TGTGCCAGCAGTTACTCGAAAGGGGGGCATGACTATGGCTACACCTTC,CASSYSKGGHDYGYTF,NA,TRBV6-6,TRBJ1-2,NA
TGTGCCAGCAGCTGGGAACCCCGTGGTTCTGGGGCCAACGTCCTGACTTTC,CASSWEPRGSGANVLTF,NA,TRBV13,TRBJ2-6,NA
TGTGCCAGCAGTTTAGGACCGGGCGCAGATACGCAGTATTTT,CASSLGPGADTQYF,NA,TRBV7-2,TRBJ2-3,few
TGTGCCAGCAGCCAAGATCTAAGGGGTGGGGCTTTCTTT,CASSQDLRGGAFF,NA,TRBV3-1,TRBJ1-1,few
TGCAGTGCTAGAGGACTCAACACCCTCCTGGATGGCTACACCTTC,CSARGLNTLLDGYTF,NA,TRBV20-1,TRBJ1-2,NA
TGTGCCATCAGTCCTGGACAGGGATTAGACTACGAGCAGTACTTC,CAISPGQGLDYEQYF,TRBD1,TRBV10-3,TRBJ2-7,NA
TGTGCCAGCAGTCCACTAGCGGGAAAGGGAGAGACCCAGTACTTC,CASSPLAGKGETQYF,TRBD2,TRBV2,TRBJ2-5,NA
TGTGCCAGCAGTGGGGTCGGGGTAAATCAGCCCCAGCATTTT,CASSGVGVNQPQHF,NA,TRBV25-1,TRBJ1-5,NA
TGCGCCAGCAGCTTGGGGATCGGGACGGAGAACACCGGGGAGCTGTTTTTT,CASSLGIGTENTGELFF,NA,TRBV5-1,TRBJ2-2,few
TGTGCCAGCAGCCACCGAGGCCTGTACCCCCCAACAGATACGCAGTATTTT,CASSHRGLYPPTDTQYF,NA,TRBV7-7,TRBJ2-3,few
TGTGCCACCAGAACAGGGGCGGGGAACACCGGGGAGCTGTTTTTT,CATRTGAGNTGELFF,TRBD1,TRBV15,TRBJ2-2,many
TGTGCCAGCAGTGTTCTCCTAGCGGGGGCCAATGAGCAGTTCTTC,CASSVLLAGANEQFF,TRBD2,TRBV2,TRBJ2-1,many
TGTGCCAGCAGTGCATCAGCCTCCTACAATGAGCAGTTCTTC,CASSASASYNEQFF,NA,TRBV6-4,TRBJ2-1,few
TGTGCCGGTAAGAGGGGCCTGGGCACTGAAGCTTTCTTT,CAGKRGLGTEAFF,NA,TRBV19,TRBJ1-1,NA
TGTGCCAGCAAAGGAGATAGGGCCTCTTTCTTT,CASKGDRASFF,NA,TRBV2,TRBJ1-1,many
TGTGCCACCAGCCTAGGGCGGGGGACAGGGGAGATTGAGCAGTTCTTC,CATSLGRGTGEIEQFF,TRBD1,TRBV15,TRBJ2-1,NA
TGTGCCAGCAGTATCCTTACTAGCGGGAGGGCCTACGAGCAGTACTTC,CASSILTSGRAYEQYF,TRBD2,TRBV27,TRBJ2-7,NA